This TCR beta chain comes out of a study of blood T cell repertoires in COVID-19. About the research overall: In each case, the material was cDNA or gDNA derived from T cells, B-cell-depleted T cells, or PBMCs.

Produced via immunoSEQ multiplex PCR; TCRdb's table is partial and in-frame only. The top ten clones hold 0.8% to 0.85% of a sample with some 450,000 clones, around 90% of them seen once. CDR1 is ENHRY and CDR2 is SYGVKD in the germline V gene. V shed 4 bases and J shed 2 bases, with 9 bases lying between them. The CDR3 runs 13 residues. Seattle enrolled patients during active infection and tracked them longitudinally. The sequenced sample consisted of peripheral blood. The source of this sequence is a man aged 18 to 29 with COVID-19, enrolled during active disease. The chain couples TRBV10-3 to TRBJ2-7; D is ambiguous. CDR3 loop: CAISGAATYEQYF. In DNA form, the CDR3 reads TGTGCCATCAGTGGCGCGGCGACCTACGAGCAGTACTTC.